The 13 T cell receptor beta chains below all came from one sample that was sequenced in a study of identical twins. Each CDR3 protein gets one entry after TCRdb re-called the 5' RACE reads with MiXCR. The data hold approximately 230,000 distinct CDR3 sequences, with over 12% observed a single time. The sequenced material came from memory (CD45RO+) T cells sorted from blood. The receptors shown here come from a woman between 18 and 29 years old in good health.

V is TRBV20-1 and J is TRBJ1-1; tentative D call: TRBD1 (6 bases). V lost 3 bases, J lost 5 bases, and 13 bases lay in between. Germline loops: CDR1 DFQATT, CDR2 SNEGSKA (reference sequence). The CDR3 contains 13 residues. The CDR3 coding sequence is TGCAGTGCTAGTATCATCCAGGGGACTGAAGCTTTCTTT. Amino acids: CSASIIQGTEAFF.

Only a few counts were recorded for this clonotype. The chain has TRBV14 and TRBJ1-1; no clear D. Germline assignment: CDR1 SGHDN and CDR2 FVKESK. V lost 4 bases, J lost 1 base, and 16 bases lay in between. CDR3 size: 16 residues. The CDR3 sequence: CASSPYLIGSNTEAFF. The DNA of the CDR3 is TGTGCCAGCAGCCCCTACCTTATAGGGTCGAACACTGAAGCTTTCTTT.

Ten or more counts support this clonotype. The rearrangement joins TRBV5-5 to TRBJ1-2; D call uncertain. The germline gives CDR1 SGHKS, CDR2 YYEKEE (reference sequence). V was pared by 5 bases and J by 2 bases, with 13 bases between. CDR3 length equals 14 residues. CDR3 sequence: CASRRARGNYGYTF. The CDR3 DNA follows: TGTGCCAGCAGGCGGGCACGAGGGAACTATGGCTACACCTTC.

V usage is TRBV30 and J usage is TRBJ1-1, with 9 bases identical to TRBD1. V was pared by 8 bases and J by 4 bases, with 11 bases of the junction left unmatched. The CDR3 extends over 14 amino acids. Germline CDR1 and CDR2: GTSNPN and SVGIG (reference sequence). CDR3 in DNA: TGTGCCGGGGGCCGGGACAGGGTAAGCACTGAAGCTTTCTTT. Translating gives CAGGRDRVSTEAFF.

The chain recombines TRBV12-3 or TRBV12-4 with TRBJ2-3; 7 nucleotides match TRBD1. Trimming cost V 7 bases and J 4 bases; bases outside gene matches: 11. This CDR3 is 15 amino acids long. The CDR3 DNA reads TGTGCCAGCACTTCGACCGGGACAGAAGCAGATACGCAGTATTTT. The encoded protein is CASTSTGTEADTQYF.

This clonotype was recorded a few times. V usage is TRBV9 and J usage is TRBJ2-1; 9 positions agree with TRBD2. This CDR3 region has 15 residues. The germline CDR1 and CDR2 sequences are SGDLS and YYNGEE. Losses at the gene ends were 4 bases for V and 6 bases for J; bases not matched to a gene: 8. DNA for the CDR3: TGTGCCAGCAGCCCGGCGGGAGGGCCTAGCAATGAGCAGTTCTTC. Translation gives CASSPAGGPSNEQFF. Complete variable domain (other parts from reference TRBV9 and TRBJ2-1): DSGVTQTPKHLITATGQRVTLRCSPRSGDLSVYWYQQSLDQGLQFLIQYYNGEERAKGNILERFSAQQFPDLHSELNLSSLELGDSALYFCASSPAGGPSNEQFFGPGTRLTVL.

This clonotype was seen a handful of times. The chain carries TRBV7-6 and TRBJ2-3, with D perhaps matching TRBD1 or TRBD2 (5 bases each). Germline V gene sequence: CDR1 SGHVS, CDR2 FNYEAQ. V dropped 5 bases and J dropped 8 bases, with 11 bases sitting between them. CDR3 length: 12 residues. DNA of the CDR3: TGTGCCAGCAGCCTATATGGGGGTACGCAGTATTTT. Translation: CASSLYGGTQYF.

This clonotype appeared a few times. The chain uses TRBV6-5 and TRBJ2-7, with 9 nucleotides matching TRBD2. CDR1 is MNHEY, CDR2 SVGAGI, per germline. The CDR3 length is 12 residues. With 4 bases clipped from V and 9 bases from J, the junction kept 4 bases outside the gene matches. CDR3 bases: TGTGCCAGCAGTTCCAGACTAGCGGTGCAGTACTTC. Translating gives CASSSRLAVQYF.

The chain recombines TRBV12-3 or TRBV12-4 with TRBJ1-1; 7 positions match TRBD1. The CDR3 runs 13 residues. V was clipped by 6 bases and J by 7 bases; unmatched bases: 8. The CDR3 DNA reads as TGTGCCAGCAGCTCCCGGGACAGTTATGAAGCTTTCTTT. It is translated as CASSSRDSYEAFF.

On this clonotype: One junction end disagrees with the germline gene, perhaps due to a read error. The chain couples TRBV14 to TRBJ1-1; TRBD1 is a possible D gene (5 bases). The germline V gene has CDR1 SGHDN and CDR2 FVKESK. The CDR3 length is 12 residues. CDR3 region: CASSPAGPGPSF. As DNA, the CDR3 is TGTGCCAGCAGCCCCGCAGGACCGGGACCCTCATTT.

The J gene is TRBJ2-7, the V gene TRBV5-1; 7 nucleotides align to TRBD1. Germline CDR1 reads SGHRS; CDR2 reads YFSETQ. This CDR3 has 14 amino acids. Trimming at V came to 3 bases and at J to 3 bases, leaving 6 bases not matched to a gene. CDR3 nucleotides: TGCGCCAGCAGCTCCAGACCAGGGGGCTACGAGCAGTACTTC. This translates into CASSSRPGGYEQYF.

In its sample, this clonotype was seen a few times. This rearrangement joins TRBV5-1 to TRBJ2-4, with 12 bases aligning to TRBD2. The trim removed 0 bases at V and 0 bases at J, leaving 13 bases unmatched. CDR1 is SGHRS and CDR2 is YFSETQ in the germline V gene. CDR3 length: 21 amino acids. CDR3 in amino acids: CASSLGLGGTSGSLAKNIQYF. The CDR3 DNA follows: TGCGCCAGCAGCTTGGGATTGGGGGGGACTAGCGGGTCCCTAGCCAAAAACATTCAGTACTTC.

This clonotype was picked up a small number of times. The chain joins TRBV20-1 to TRBJ2-4; D is uncertain. Germline V gene sequence: CDR1 DFQATT, CDR2 SNEGSKA (reference sequence). V lost 0 bases and J 0 bases, leaving 3 bases between the germline ends. CDR3 size: 13 residues. The CDR3 DNA reads as TGCAGTGCTAGAGAAATAGCCAAAAACATTCAGTACTTC. This codes for CSAREIAKNIQYF.